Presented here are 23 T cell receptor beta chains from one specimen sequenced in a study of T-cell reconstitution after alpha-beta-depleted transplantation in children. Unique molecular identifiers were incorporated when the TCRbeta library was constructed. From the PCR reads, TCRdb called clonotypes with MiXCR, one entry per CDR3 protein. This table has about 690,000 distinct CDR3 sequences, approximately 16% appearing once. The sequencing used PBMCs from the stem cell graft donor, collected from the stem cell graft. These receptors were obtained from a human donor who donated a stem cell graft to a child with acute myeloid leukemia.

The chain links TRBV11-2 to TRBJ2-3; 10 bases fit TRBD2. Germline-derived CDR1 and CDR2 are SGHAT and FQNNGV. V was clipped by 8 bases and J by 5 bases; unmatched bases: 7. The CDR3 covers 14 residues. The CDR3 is CASREAGGLDTQYF. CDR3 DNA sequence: TGTGCCAGCCGAGAAGCGGGGGGGCTAGATACGCAGTATTTT.

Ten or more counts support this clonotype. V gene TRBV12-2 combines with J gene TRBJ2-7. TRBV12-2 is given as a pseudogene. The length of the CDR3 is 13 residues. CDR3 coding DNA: TGTGCAAGTCGCTTAGCGCTCAGCTACGAGCAGTACGTC. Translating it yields CASRLALSYEQYV.

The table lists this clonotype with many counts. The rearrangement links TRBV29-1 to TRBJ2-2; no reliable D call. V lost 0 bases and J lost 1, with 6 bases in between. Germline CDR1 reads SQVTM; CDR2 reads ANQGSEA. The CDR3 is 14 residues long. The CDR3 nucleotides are TGCAGCGTTGAAGATGGCCAGAACACCGGGGAGCTGTTTTTT. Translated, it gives CSVEDGQNTGELFF.

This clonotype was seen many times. DNA for the CDR3: TGCGCCAGCAGCTTGTCAACGCGTGAGCAGTTCTTC. It specifies CASSLSTREQFF. The chain has TRBV5-1 and TRBJ2-1, with D hard to call. Germline values: CDR1 SGHRS, CDR2 YFSETQ. The CDR3 has 12 amino acids. The V gene lost 1 base and the J gene lost 9 bases, with 8 bases spanning the gap. Supplemented by reference TRBV5-1 and TRBJ2-1, the full variable domain reads KAGVTQTPRYLIKTRGQQVTLSCSPISGHRSVSWYQQTPGQGLQFLFEYFSETQRNKGNFPGRFSGRQFSNSRSEMNVSTLELGDSALYLCASSLSTREQFFGPGTRLTVL.

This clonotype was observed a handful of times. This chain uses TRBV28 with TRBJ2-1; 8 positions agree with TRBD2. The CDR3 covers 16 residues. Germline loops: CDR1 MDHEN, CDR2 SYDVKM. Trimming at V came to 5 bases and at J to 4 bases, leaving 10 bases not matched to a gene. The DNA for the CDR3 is TGTGCCAGCAGTGCAGTCAGCGGGGGACCTTACAATGAGCAGTTCTTC. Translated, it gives CASSAVSGGPYNEQFF.

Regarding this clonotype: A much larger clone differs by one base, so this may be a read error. The CDR3 DNA follows: TGCAGCGTTGTTCTAGCGGGGGTGCAAGATACGCAGTATTTT. Amino acid sequence: CSVVLAGVQDTQYF. The V gene is TRBV29-1, the J gene TRBJ2-3; 10 nucleotides align to TRBD2. The CDR3 has 14 residues. The germline gives CDR1 SQVTM, CDR2 ANQGSEA. Trimming removed 4 bases from V and 5 bases from J; junction bases left unmatched: 6.

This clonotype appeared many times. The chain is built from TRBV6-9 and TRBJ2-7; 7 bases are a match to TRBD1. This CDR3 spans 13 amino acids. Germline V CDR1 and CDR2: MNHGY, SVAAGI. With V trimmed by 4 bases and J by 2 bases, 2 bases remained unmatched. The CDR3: CASSSDRAYEQYV. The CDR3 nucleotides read TGTGCCAGCAGTTCTGACAGGGCCTACGAGCAGTACGTC.

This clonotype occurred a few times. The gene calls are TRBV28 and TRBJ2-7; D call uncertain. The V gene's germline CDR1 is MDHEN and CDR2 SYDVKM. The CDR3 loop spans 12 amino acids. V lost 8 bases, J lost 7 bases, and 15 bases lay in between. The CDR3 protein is CASGAGLGEQYV. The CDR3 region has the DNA TGTGCCAGCGGAGCCGGGTTGGGAGAGCAGTACGTC.

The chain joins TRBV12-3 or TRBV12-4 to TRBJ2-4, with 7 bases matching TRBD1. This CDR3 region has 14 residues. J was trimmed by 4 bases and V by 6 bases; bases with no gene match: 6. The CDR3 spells CASSGTVTKNIQYF. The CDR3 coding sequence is TGTGCCAGCAGCGGGACAGTCACGAAAAACATTCAGTACTTC.

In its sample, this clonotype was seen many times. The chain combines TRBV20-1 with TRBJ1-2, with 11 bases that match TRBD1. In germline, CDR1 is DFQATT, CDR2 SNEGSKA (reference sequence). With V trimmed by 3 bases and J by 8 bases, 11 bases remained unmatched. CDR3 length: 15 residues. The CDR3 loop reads CSASPPVRTGGGYTF. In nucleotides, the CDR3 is TGCAGTGCTAGCCCCCCGGTCCGGACAGGGGGCGGCTACACCTTC.

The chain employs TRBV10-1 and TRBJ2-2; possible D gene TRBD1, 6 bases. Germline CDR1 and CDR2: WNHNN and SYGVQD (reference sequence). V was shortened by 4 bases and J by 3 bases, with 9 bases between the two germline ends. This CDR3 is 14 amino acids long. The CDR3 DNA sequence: TGCGCCAGCAGTGCGCGGACAGACACCGGGGAGCTGTTTTTT. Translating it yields CASSARTDTGELFF.

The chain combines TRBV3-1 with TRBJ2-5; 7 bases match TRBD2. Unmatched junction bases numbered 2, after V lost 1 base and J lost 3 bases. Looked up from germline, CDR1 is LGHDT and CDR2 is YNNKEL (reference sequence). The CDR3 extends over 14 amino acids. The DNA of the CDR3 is TGTGCCAGCAGCCAAGTGGCGGGAGAAGAGACCCAGTACTTC. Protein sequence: CASSQVAGEETQYF.

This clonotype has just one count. CDR3 bases: TGTGCCAGCAGTGAAATGGGGACAGGGGATGCCGGGGAGCTGTTTTTT. As protein: CASSEMGTGDAGELFF. The chain is built from TRBV2 and TRBJ2-2; TRBD1 aligns across 10 bases. Germline CDR1 and CDR2: SNHLY and FYNNEI. Unmatched junction bases numbered 6, after V lost 2 bases and J lost 6 bases. The CDR3 runs to 16 residues.

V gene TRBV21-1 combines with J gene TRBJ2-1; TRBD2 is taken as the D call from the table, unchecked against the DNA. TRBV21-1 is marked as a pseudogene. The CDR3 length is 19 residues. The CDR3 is CASSKGLVGGLEHYNEQFF. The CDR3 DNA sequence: TGTGCCAGCAGCAAAGGGCTTGTTGGGGGACTAGAACACTACAATGAGCAGTTCTTC.

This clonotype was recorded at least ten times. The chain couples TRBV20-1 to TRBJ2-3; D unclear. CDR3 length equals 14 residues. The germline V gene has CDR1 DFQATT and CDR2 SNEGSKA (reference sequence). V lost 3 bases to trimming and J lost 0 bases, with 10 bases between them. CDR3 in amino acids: CSASRGRSTDTQYF. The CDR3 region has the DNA TGCAGTGCTAGCCGCGGCCGGAGCACAGATACGCAGTATTTT.

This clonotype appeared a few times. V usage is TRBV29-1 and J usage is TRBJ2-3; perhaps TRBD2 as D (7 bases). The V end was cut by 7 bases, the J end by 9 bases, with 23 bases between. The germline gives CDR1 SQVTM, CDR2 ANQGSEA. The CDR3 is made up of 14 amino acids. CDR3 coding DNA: TGCAGCGGCCTCCGAGGGGGGGGCGGAAAAACGCAGTATTTT. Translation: CSGLRGGGGKTQYF.

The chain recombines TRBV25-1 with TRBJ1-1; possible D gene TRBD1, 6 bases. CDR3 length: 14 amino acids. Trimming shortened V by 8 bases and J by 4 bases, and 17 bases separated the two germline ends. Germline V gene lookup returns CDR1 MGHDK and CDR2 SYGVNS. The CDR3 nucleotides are TGTGCCAGCCGAGAAGGGGGAGGGGTCACTGAAGCTTTCTTT. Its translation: CASREGGGVTEAFF.

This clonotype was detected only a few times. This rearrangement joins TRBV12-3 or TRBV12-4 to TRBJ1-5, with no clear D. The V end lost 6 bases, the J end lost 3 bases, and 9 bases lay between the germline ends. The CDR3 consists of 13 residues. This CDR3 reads CASSQALNQPQHF. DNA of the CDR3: TGTGCCAGCAGCCAGGCCCTCAATCAGCCCCAGCATTTT.

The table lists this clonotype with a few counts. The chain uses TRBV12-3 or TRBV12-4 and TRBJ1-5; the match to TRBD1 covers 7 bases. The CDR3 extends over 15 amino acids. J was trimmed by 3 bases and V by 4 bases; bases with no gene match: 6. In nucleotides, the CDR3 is TGTGCCAGCAGTTCCTCCGGGACAGACAATCAGCCCCAGCATTTT. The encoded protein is CASSSSGTDNQPQHF.

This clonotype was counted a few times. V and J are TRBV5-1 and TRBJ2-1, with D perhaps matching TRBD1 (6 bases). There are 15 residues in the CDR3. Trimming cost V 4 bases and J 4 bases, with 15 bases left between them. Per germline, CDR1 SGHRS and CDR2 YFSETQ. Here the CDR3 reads CASSPRGLKYNEQFF. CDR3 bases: TGCGCCAGCAGCCCTAGGGGGTTGAAGTACAATGAGCAGTTCTTC.

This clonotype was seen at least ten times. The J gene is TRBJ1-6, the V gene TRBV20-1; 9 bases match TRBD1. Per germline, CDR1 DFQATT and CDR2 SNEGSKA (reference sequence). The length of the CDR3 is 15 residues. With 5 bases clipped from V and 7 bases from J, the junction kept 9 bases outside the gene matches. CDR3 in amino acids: CSAPGGTGRNSPLHF. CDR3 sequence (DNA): TGCAGTGCTCCAGGCGGGACAGGGAGAAATTCACCCCTCCACTTT.

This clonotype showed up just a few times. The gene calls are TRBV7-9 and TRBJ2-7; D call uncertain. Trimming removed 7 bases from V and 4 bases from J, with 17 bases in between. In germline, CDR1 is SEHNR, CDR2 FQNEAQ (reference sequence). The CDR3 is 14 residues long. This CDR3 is CASTPPARPYEQYF. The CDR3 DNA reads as TGTGCCAGCACCCCACCGGCCCGGCCGTACGAGCAGTACTTC.

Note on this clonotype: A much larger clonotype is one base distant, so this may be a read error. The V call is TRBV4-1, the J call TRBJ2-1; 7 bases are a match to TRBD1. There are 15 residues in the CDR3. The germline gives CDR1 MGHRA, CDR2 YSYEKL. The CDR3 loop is CASSLGTASYNKQFF. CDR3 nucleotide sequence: TGCGCCAGCAGCCTCGGGACAGCGTCCTACAATAAGCAGTTCTTC.